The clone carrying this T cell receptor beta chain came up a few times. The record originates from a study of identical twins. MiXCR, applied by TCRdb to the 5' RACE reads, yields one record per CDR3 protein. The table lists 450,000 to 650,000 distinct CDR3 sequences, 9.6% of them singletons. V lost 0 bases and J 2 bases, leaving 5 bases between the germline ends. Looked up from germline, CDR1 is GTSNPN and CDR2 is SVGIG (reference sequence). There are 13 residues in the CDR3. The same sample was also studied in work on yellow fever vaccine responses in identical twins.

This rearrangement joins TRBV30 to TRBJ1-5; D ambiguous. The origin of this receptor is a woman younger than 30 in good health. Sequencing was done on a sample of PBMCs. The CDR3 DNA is TGTGCCTGGAGTGTTGGGGGCAATCAGCCCCAGCATTTT. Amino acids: CAWSVGGNQPQHF.